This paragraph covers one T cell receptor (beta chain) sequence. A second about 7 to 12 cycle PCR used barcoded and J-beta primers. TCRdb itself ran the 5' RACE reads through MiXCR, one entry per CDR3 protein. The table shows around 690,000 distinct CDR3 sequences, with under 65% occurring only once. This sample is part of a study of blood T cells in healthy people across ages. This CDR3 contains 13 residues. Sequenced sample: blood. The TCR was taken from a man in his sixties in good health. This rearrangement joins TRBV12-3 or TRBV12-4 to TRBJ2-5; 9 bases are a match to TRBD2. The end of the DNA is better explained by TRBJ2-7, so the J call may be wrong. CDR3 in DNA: TGTGCCAGCCAGCGGGGGGTCCCCTACGAGCAGTACTTC. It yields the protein CASQRGVPYEQYF.